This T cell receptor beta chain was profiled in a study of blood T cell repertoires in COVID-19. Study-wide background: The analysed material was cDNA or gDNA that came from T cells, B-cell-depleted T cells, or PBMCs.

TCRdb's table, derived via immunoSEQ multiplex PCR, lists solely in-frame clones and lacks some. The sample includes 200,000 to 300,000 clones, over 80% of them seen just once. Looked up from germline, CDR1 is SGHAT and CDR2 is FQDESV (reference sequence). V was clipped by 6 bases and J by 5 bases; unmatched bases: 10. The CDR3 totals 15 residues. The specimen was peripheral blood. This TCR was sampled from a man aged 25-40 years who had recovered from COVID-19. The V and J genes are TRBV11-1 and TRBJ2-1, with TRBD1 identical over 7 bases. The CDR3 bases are TGTGCCAGCAGGCCTACAGGGGTTTTCCACAATGAGCAGTTCTTC. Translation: CASRPTGVFHNEQFF.